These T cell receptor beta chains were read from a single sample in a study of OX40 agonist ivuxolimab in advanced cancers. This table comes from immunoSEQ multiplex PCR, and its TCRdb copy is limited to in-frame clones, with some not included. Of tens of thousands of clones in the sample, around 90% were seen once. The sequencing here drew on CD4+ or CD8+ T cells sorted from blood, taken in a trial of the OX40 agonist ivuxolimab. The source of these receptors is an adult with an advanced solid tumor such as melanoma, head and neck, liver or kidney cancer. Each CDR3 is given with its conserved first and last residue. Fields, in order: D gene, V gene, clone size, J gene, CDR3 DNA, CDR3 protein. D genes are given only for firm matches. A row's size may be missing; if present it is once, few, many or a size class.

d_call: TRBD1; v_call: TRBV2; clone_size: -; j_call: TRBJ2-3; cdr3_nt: TGTGCCAGCACTCGGGACAGGGGGAGTGGAGATACGCAGTATTTT; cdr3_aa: CASTRDRGSGDTQYF
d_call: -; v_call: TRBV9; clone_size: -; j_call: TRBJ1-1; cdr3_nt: TGTGCCAGCAGCCTAGGGAGCGGGGAATCCGGAGCTTTCTTT; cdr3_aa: CASSLGSGESGAFF
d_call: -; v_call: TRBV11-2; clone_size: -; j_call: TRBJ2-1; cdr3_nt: TGTGCCAGCAGCTTATCTTTTAGGGAAAAGGGTCACCTCAATGAGCAGTTCTTC; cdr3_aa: CASSLSFREKGHLNEQFF
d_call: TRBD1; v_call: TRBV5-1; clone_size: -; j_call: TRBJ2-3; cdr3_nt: TGCGCCAGCAACCGACAGGGAAGCACAGATACGCAGTATTTT; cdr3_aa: CASNRQGSTDTQYF
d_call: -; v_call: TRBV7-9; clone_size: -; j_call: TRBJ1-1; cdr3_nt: TGTGCCAGCAAGGAGCAAGGCACTGAAGCTTTCTTT; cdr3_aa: CASKEQGTEAFF
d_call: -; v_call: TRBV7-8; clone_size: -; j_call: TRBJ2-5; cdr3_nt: TGTGCCAGCAGCACCGACCTCCAAGAGACCCAGTACTTC; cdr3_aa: CASSTDLQETQYF
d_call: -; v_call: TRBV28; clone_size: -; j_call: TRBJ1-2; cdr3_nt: TGTGCCAGCAGCCGGAGACAAGACCCCGTCTATGGCTACACCTTC; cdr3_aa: CASSRRQDPVYGYTF
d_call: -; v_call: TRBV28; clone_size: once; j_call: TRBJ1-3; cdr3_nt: TGTGCCAGCAGTCCCCTTGCTGTGCGGAACACCATATATTTT; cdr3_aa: CASSPLAVRNTIYF
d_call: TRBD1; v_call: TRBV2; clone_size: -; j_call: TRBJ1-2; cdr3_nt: TGTGCCAGCAGTAATACAGGGGTTTATGGCTACACCTTC; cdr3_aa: CASSNTGVYGYTF
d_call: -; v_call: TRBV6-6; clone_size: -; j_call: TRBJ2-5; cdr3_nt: TGTGCCAGCTATTCCAGGGATCGTCGGGAGACCCAGTACTTC; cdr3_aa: CASYSRDRRETQYF
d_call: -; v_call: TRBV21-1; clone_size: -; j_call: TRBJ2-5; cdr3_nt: TGTGCCAGCAGCAAAGAGCGACCAGCGGGAGTCCTCATTAAAATAGAGACCCAGTACTTC; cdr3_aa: CASSKERPAGVLIKIETQYF
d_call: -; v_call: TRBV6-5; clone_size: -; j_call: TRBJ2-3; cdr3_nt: TGTGCCAGCAGTTACGGACAGAAAATCACAGATACGCAGTATTTT; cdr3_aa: CASSYGQKITDTQYF
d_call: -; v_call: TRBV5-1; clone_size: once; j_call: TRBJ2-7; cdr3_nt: TGCGCCAGCAGCTTCGACGGATACTACGAGCAGTACTTC; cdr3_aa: CASSFDGYYEQYF
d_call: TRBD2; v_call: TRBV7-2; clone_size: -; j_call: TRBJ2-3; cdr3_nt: TGTGCCAGCGGGCTAGCGGGAGGGCCCGTAGATACGCAGTATTTT; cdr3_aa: CASGLAGGPVDTQYF
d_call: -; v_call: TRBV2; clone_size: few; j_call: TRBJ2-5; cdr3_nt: TGTGCCGCCGCTTGGGGGAAGAGCGCCTGGGGGCAAGAGACCCAGTACTTC; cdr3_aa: CAAAWGKSAWGQETQYF
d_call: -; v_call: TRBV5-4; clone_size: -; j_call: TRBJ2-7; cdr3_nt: TGTGCCAGCAGCTTGGAGGGGGAGATGGACGAGCAGTACTTC; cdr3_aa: CASSLEGEMDEQYF
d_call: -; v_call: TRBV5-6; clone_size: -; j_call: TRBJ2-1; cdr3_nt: TGTGCCAGCAGCTTTGCCTCGGGGGCGGCCAATGAGCAGTTCTTC; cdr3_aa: CASSFASGAANEQFF
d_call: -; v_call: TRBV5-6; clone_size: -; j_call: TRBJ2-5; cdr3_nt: TGTGCCAGCAGCTTAAGGTCGCTAGGGGGAGAGACCCAGTACTTC; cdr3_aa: CASSLRSLGGETQYF
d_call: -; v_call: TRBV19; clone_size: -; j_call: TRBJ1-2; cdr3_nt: TGTGCCAGTACCATGGACAGTAACTATGGCTACACCTTC; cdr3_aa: CASTMDSNYGYTF
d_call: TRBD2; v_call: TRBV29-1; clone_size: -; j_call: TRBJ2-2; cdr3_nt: TGCAGCGTTGAAGCTGGTGCGGGAGGGACCGGGGAGCTGTTTTTT; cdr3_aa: CSVEAGAGGTGELFF
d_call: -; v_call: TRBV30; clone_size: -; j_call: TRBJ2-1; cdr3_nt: TGTGCCTGGAGAGCGCGGGTCTCTAGCTCCTACAATGAGCAGTTCTTC; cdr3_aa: CAWRARVSSSYNEQFF
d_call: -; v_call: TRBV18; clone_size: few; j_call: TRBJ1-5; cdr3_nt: TGTGCCAGCTCACCGGGAAGTGAGCCCCAGCATTTT; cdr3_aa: CASSPGSEPQHF
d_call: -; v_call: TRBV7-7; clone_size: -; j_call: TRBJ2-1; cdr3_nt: TGTGCTAGCAGCGCACTAGGGGGCGGGAACAATGAGCAGTTCTTC; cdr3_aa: CASSALGGGNNEQFF
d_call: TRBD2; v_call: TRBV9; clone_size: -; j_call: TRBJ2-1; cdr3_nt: TGTGCCAGCAGCGCCGGGACTAGCGGGCTCTATGAGCAGTTCTTC; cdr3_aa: CASSAGTSGLYEQFF
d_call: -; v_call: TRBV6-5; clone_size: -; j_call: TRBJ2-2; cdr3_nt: TGTGCCAGCACTCTCCCCCTTTCCGGGGAGCTGTTTTTT; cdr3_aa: CASTLPLSGELFF
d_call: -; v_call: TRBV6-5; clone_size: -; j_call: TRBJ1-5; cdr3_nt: TGTGCCAGCAGGCCGACAGGTAATCAGCCCCAGCATTTT; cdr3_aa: CASRPTGNQPQHF
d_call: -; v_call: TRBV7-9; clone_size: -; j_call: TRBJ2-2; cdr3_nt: TGTGCCAGCAGCTTCCACATGGGGGCCACCGGGGAGCTGTTTTTT; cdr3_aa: CASSFHMGATGELFF
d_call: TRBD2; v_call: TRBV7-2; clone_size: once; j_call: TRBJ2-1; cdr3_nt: TGTGCCAGCAGCTCCGGGGTCGGACTAGCGGGAGTTGAGCAGTTCTTC; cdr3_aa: CASSSGVGLAGVEQFF
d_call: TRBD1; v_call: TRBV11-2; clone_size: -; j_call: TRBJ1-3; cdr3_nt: TGTGCCAGCAGCCTAATGGGGGACAGGGGTACTGGAAACACCATATATTTT; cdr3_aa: CASSLMGDRGTGNTIYF
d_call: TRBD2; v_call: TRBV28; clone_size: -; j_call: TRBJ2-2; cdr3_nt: TGTGCCAGCAGTTTTCGGGGACTAGGAGGGGCCGGGGAGCTGTTTTTT; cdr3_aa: CASSFRGLGGAGELFF
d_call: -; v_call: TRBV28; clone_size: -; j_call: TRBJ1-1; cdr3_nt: TGTGCCAGCAGTTTACAGGGTGGGAACACTGAAGCTTTCTTT; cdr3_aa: CASSLQGGNTEAFF
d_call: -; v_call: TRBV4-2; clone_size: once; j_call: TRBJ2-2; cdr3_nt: TGTGCCAGCAGCTCTCCTTTGACCGGGGAGCTGTTTTTT; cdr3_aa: CASSSPLTGELFF
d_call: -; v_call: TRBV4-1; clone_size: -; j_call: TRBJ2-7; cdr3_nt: TGCGCCAGCAGCCAAGCTCAGTTCCGCTACGAGCAGTACTTC; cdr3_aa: CASSQAQFRYEQYF
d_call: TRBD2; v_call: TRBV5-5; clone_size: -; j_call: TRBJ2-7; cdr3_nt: TGTGCCAGCAGCTGGGGGGGACTAGGCCCCTACGAGCAGTACTTC; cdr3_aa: CASSWGGLGPYEQYF
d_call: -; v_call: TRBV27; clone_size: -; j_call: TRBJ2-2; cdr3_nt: TGTGCCAGCAGTCCCGGGCCAACCGGGGAGCTGTTTTTT; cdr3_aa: CASSPGPTGELFF
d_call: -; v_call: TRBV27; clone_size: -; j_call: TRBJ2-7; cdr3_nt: TGTGCCAGCAGTTTAGAGGGAGTAACGGGGCAGTACTTC; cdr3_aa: CASSLEGVTGQYF
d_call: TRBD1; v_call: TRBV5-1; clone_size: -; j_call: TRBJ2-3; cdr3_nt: TGCGCCAGCAGCTTGGTCGGGACAGGGCAGGCAGATACGCAGTATTTT; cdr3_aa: CASSLVGTGQADTQYF
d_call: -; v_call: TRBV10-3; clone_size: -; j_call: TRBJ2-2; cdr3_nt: TGTGCCACCACAGGGGCGGGAGGCACCGGGGAGCTGTTTTTT; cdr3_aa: CATTGAGGTGELFF
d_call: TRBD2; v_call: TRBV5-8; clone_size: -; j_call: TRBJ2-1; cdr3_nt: TGTGCCAGCAGCTCGGGGACTAGCGGAGCCTACAATGAGCAGTTCTTC; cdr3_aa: CASSSGTSGAYNEQFF
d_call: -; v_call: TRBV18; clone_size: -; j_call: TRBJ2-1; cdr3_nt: TGTGCCAGCTCACCACAGGGACTCGGCTTAGGGCAGTTCTTC; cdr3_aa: CASSPQGLGLGQFF
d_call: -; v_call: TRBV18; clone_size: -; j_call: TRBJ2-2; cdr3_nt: TGTGCCAGCTCACCACGCATGGATTCTTCCGGCGGGGAGCTGTTTTTT; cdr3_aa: CASSPRMDSSGGELFF
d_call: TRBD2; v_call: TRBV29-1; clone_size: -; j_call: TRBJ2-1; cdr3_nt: TGCAGCGTTGGGATGACTAGCGGGTACAATGAGCAGTTCTTC; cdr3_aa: CSVGMTSGYNEQFF
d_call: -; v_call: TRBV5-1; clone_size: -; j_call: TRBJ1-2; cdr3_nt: TGCGCCAGCAGCTCCGCCGCCGGGGTTGGGGGCTACACCTTC; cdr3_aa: CASSSAAGVGGYTF
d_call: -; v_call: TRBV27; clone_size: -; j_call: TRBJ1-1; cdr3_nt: TGTGCCAGCAGTCAGGGTGTGGGGGGAAGCTCGCGGGCTTTCTTT; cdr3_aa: CASSQGVGGSSRAFF
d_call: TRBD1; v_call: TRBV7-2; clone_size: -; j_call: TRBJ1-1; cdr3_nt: TGTGCCAGCAGCTTCGGGACAGGGAACACTGAAGCTTTCTTT; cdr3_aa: CASSFGTGNTEAFF
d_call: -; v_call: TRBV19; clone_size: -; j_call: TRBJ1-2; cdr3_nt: TGTGCCAGTAGTATTTTTGGGCCCGAGGGCTACACCTTC; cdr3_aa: CASSIFGPEGYTF
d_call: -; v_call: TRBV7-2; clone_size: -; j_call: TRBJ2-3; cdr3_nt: TGTGCCAGCGCCCTCGACCGCACAGATACGCAGTATTTT; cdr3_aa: CASALDRTDTQYF
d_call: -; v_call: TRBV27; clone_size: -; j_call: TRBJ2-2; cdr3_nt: TGTGCCAGCAGTTTATGGGCCACCGGGGAGCTGTTTTTT; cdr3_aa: CASSLWATGELFF
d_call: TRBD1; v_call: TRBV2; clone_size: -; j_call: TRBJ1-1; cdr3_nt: TGTGCCAGCAGTGGACAGGGAGGTAGGAGCACTGAAGCTTTCTTT; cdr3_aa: CASSGQGGRSTEAFF
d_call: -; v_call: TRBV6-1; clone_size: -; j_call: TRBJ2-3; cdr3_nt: TGTGCCAGCAGTGAAGTCGGGGGAATCGGCACAGATACGCAGTATTTT; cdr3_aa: CASSEVGGIGTDTQYF